A single sample is the source of the 23 T cell receptor beta chains below, sequenced in a study of blood T cells in healthy people across ages. Alongside a J-beta primer mix, a sample-barcoded 5' primer served in a second PCR lasting roughly 7 to 12 cycles. TCRdb re-derived calls from the 5' RACE reads in MiXCR, one entry per CDR3 protein. The top ten clones hold around 21% of a sample with around 940,000 distinct CDR3 sequences, roughly half of them seen once. Sequencing was done on a sample of blood. These receptors all stem from a woman aged 60-75 years in good health.

This sequence joins TRBV6-2 or TRBV6-3 and TRBJ2-7, with 8 bases lining up with TRBD1. From germline, CDR1 is MNHEY and CDR2 SVGEGT. Trimming cost V 6 bases and J 1 base; bases outside gene matches: 8. The CDR3 length is 15 residues. The CDR3 nucleotides are TGTGCCAGCAGGCAACGGACAGGGTTATCCTACGAGCAGTACTTC. Its protein is CASRQRTGLSYEQYF.

On this clonotype: A much bigger clone sits one base away, suggesting this may be a read error. The chain joins TRBV15 to TRBJ1-5; D perhaps matches TRBD1 (5 bases). The V gene's germline CDR1 is LNHNV and CDR2 YYDKDF (reference sequence). CDR3 size: 15 residues. The CDR3 loop reads CATGRTGTFNQPQHF. CDR3 DNA sequence: TGTGCCACCGGCAGGACCGGGACCTTTAATCAGCCCCAGCATTTT.

This clonotype was observed a few times. This chain uses TRBV6-2 or TRBV6-3 with TRBJ2-3; D not resolved. The germline CDR1 and CDR2 sequences are MNHEY and SVGEGT. This CDR3 contains 13 residues. Trimming took 2 bases from V and 3 from J, leaving 6 bases between them. CDR3 residues: CASSYPATDTQYF. DNA for the CDR3: TGTGCCAGCAGTTACCCAGCGACAGATACGCAGTATTTT.

This chain links TRBV28 with TRBJ1-5; D is unclear. Deletions cut 3 bases from V and 7 bases from J, with 13 bases between. This CDR3 spans 14 amino acids. CDR1 MDHEN and CDR2 SYDVKM come from the germline V gene. CDR3 residues: CASSFMRAQQPQHF. CDR3 nucleotides: TGTGCCAGCAGTTTTATGAGGGCTCAGCAGCCCCAGCATTTT. The full variable domain, its missing parts supplied by reference TRBV28 and TRBJ1-5, is DVKVTQSSRYLVKRTGEKVFLECVQDMDHENMFWYRQDPGLGLRLIYFSYDVKMKEKGDIPEGYSVSREKKERFSLILESASTNQTSMYLCASSFMRAQQPQHFGDGTRLSIL.

Remarks on this clonotype: The limits of the CDR3 on the DNA are not certain, so only TCRdb's listed CDR3 is given. The J gene is TRBJ1-6, the V gene TRBV28; the listed D gene, TRBD1, was not tested against the DNA. From its first to its last residue, the CDR3 has 14 amino acids. Germline V CDR1 and CDR2: MDHEN, SYDVKM. The CDR3 loop is CASSFGQGNSPPHF.

The chain combines TRBV5-1 with TRBJ2-1; D not certain. Germline V gene data show CDR1 as SGHRS and CDR2 as YFSETQ. This CDR3 region has 15 residues. The V end was cut by 0 bases, the J end by 1 base, with 8 bases between. CDR3: CASSLEGPSYNEQFF. CDR3 sequence (DNA): TGCGCCAGCAGCTTGGAGGGCCCTTCCTACAATGAGCAGTTCTTC. The full variable domain, rest sourced from reference TRBV5-1 and TRBJ2-1, is KAGVTQTPRYLIKTRGQQVTLSCSPISGHRSVSWYQQTPGQGLQFLFEYFSETQRNKGNFPGRFSGRQFSNSRSEMNVSTLELGDSALYLCASSLEGPSYNEQFFGPGTRLTVL.

As regards this clonotype: The junction shows a germline mismatch at one end, possibly a read error. V is TRBV6-2 or TRBV6-3 and J is TRBJ2-3; D remains unclear. CDR3 length: 13 residues. CDR1 MNHEY and CDR2 SVGEGT come from the germline V gene. CDR3 nucleotide sequence: TGTGCCAGCAGTTATATCTCGGCAGATGCGCAGTATTTT. Its translation: CASSYISADAQYF.

The V gene is TRBV5-1, the J gene TRBJ2-1; tentative D call: TRBD1 (5 bases). V lost 4 bases and J 4 bases, leaving 12 bases between the germline ends. The CDR3 is made up of 14 amino acids. Per germline, CDR1 SGHRS and CDR2 YFSETQ. Here the CDR3 reads CASSPRSGYNEQFF. The CDR3 region has the DNA TGCGCCAGCAGCCCACGTTCAGGGTACAATGAGCAGTTCTTC. Full variable domain (missing parts from reference TRBV5-1 and TRBJ2-1): KAGVTQTPRYLIKTRGQQVTLSCSPISGHRSVSWYQQTPGQGLQFLFEYFSETQRNKGNFPGRFSGRQFSNSRSEMNVSTLELGDSALYLCASSPRSGYNEQFFGPGTRLTVL.

The V gene is TRBV28, the J gene TRBJ1-2; D remains unclear. This CDR3 spans 13 amino acids. Germline CDR1 and CDR2: MDHEN and SYDVKM. The V end lost 3 bases, the J end lost 7 bases, and 12 bases lay between the germline ends. CDR3 sequence reads: CASSFGQISGYTF. CDR3 DNA: TGTGCCAGCAGTTTTGGGCAGATAAGTGGCTACACCTTC.

The J gene is TRBJ2-5, the V gene TRBV6-1, with D possibly being TRBD2 (6 bases). With 7 bases removed from V and 4 bases from J, the gap between germline ends came to 19 bases. This CDR3 region has 15 residues. Germline CDR1 MNHNS, CDR2 SASEGT. The CDR3 loop reads CASTLGGQTPETQYF. CDR3 in DNA: TGTGCCAGCACCCTAGGAGGGCAGACGCCAGAGACCCAGTACTTC.

Remarks on this clonotype: The junction does not match germline at one end; this may be a read error. The chain links TRBV29-1 to TRBJ2-1; 12 nucleotides agree with TRBD2. The germline gives CDR1 SQVTM, CDR2 ANQGSEA. The CDR3 consists of 16 residues. CDR3 residues: CGVEPTSGRNSDEQFF. CDR3 in DNA: TGCGGCGTTGAACCGACTAGCGGGAGAAATTCGGATGAGCAGTTCTTC.

The V gene is TRBV20-1, the J gene TRBJ1-6; the D is unclear. CDR1 and CDR2 (germline): DFQATT, SNEGSKA (reference sequence). The CDR3 runs to 12 residues. V lost 1 base, J lost 11 bases, and 9 bases lay in between. The CDR3 region is CSARGSAPPLHF. The CDR3 nucleotides are TGCAGTGCTAGAGGTTCTGCACCACCCCTCCACTTT.

The J gene is TRBJ2-1, the V gene TRBV7-2, with 9 bases identical to TRBD2. From germline, CDR1 is SGHTA and CDR2 FQGNSA. This CDR3 is 17 amino acids long. Trimming cost V 7 bases and J 8 bases; bases outside gene matches: 18. The CDR3 reads CASTPRGGGAILDEQFF. The CDR3 DNA is TGTGCCAGCACGCCCAGGGGCGGGGGGGCCATTCTCGATGAGCAGTTCTTC.

The chain has TRBV6-5 and TRBJ2-3; D gene uncertain. CDR3 size: 12 residues. V was shortened by 8 bases and J by 4 bases, with 10 bases between the two germline ends. Germline V lookup: CDR1 MNHEY, CDR2 SVGAGI. The DNA of the CDR3 is TGTGCCAGCGGCCTACTCCCAGATACGCAGTATTTT. Amino acid sequence: CASGLLPDTQYF.

The rearrangement links TRBV6-5 to TRBJ2-1; 12 nucleotides align to TRBD2. CDR3 size: 14 residues. Germline CDR1 MNHEY, CDR2 SVGAGI. Trimming cost V 5 bases and J 10 bases; bases outside gene matches: 6. The CDR3 DNA reads as TGTGCCAGCAGTACGCCGACTAGCGGGAGAGAGCAGTTCTTC. Translating it yields CASSTPTSGREQFF.

The rearrangement links TRBV18 to TRBJ2-7; D remains ambiguous. The CDR3 has 13 amino acids. Trimming left V 8 bases short and J 0 bases short, with 11 bases between. Germline CDR1 KGHSH, CDR2 LQKENI. This chain's CDR3 is CASAFLGSYEQYF. The CDR3, as DNA: TGTGCCAGCGCGTTCCTAGGCTCCTACGAGCAGTACTTC. Looking up the rest from reference TRBV18 and TRBJ2-7 gives the full variable domain: NAGVMQNPRHLVRRRGQEARLRCSPMKGHSHVYWYRQLPEEGLKFMVYLQKENIIDESGMPKERFSAEFPKEGPSILRIQQVVRGDSAAYFCASAFLGSYEQYFGPGTRLTVT.

The chain couples TRBV21-1 to TRBJ1-2. TRBV21-1 is a pseudogene. The CDR3 runs to 12 residues. CDR3 amino acids: CASSIEEGGYTF. For the CDR3, the DNA is TGTGCCAGCAGCATTGAAGAAGGGGGCTACACCTTC.

This chain connects TRBV18 to TRBJ2-1; no clear D. The germline V gene encodes CDR1 KGHSH and CDR2 LQKENI. V shed 2 bases and J shed 8 bases, with 4 bases lying between them. The CDR3 runs to 11 residues. The CDR3 reads CASSPDDEQFF. CDR3 coding DNA: TGTGCCAGCTCACCAGATGATGAGCAGTTCTTC.

V and J are TRBV3-1 and TRBJ2-7; D is possibly TRBD2 (5 bases). Germline CDR1 reads LGHDT; CDR2 reads YNNKEL (reference sequence). The V gene lost 4 bases and the J gene lost 3 bases, with 19 bases spanning the gap. This CDR3 region has 16 residues. CDR3 in amino acids: CASSPQRTGRFYEQYF. The CDR3 DNA follows: TGTGCCAGCAGCCCGCAAAGGACTGGCCGGTTCTACGAGCAGTACTTC.

This clonotype was seen only a few times. The V gene is TRBV6-2 or TRBV6-3, the J gene TRBJ2-7, with D possibly TRBD1 on 5 matching bases. This CDR3 is 13 amino acids long. V was cut by 7 bases and J by 5 bases, with 15 bases left in between. The germline gives CDR1 MNHEY, CDR2 SVGEGT. This chain's CDR3 is CASKADWGHEQYF. For the CDR3, the DNA is TGTGCCAGCAAGGCGGATTGGGGCCACGAGCAGTACTTC.

Remarks on this clonotype: An end of the junction differs from the germline gene, which may be a read error. The chain is built from TRBV5-1 and TRBJ2-1; 7 positions match TRBD1. The germline gives CDR1 SGHRS, CDR2 YFSETQ. The CDR3 totals 12 residues. CDR3 sequence: CASSLDRGILNF. In DNA form, the CDR3 reads TGCGCCAGCAGCTTGGACAGGGGAATTTTGAACTTC.

This clonotype was detected many times. V gene TRBV6-2 or TRBV6-3 combines with J gene TRBJ2-7; 11 nucleotides align to TRBD2. CDR3 size: 14 residues. The germline gives CDR1 MNHEY, CDR2 SVGEGT. The J segment lost 6 bases and the V segment lost 6 bases, leaving 7 bases of the junction unmatched. CDR3 protein: CASRPGLAGSEQYF. The CDR3 bases are TGTGCCAGCAGACCCGGACTAGCGGGCAGCGAGCAGTACTTC.

The V gene is TRBV28, the J gene TRBJ2-7, with D possibly TRBD1 on 5 matching bases. The J call may not be correct, given that the DNA end is closer to TRBJ2-5. This CDR3 comprises 15 residues. Germline-derived CDR1 and CDR2 are MDHEN and SYDVKM. This CDR3 is CASSLRGPGKETQYF. Written as DNA, the CDR3 is TGTGCCAGCAGTTTACGTGGGCCAGGGAAAGAGACCCAGTACTTC.